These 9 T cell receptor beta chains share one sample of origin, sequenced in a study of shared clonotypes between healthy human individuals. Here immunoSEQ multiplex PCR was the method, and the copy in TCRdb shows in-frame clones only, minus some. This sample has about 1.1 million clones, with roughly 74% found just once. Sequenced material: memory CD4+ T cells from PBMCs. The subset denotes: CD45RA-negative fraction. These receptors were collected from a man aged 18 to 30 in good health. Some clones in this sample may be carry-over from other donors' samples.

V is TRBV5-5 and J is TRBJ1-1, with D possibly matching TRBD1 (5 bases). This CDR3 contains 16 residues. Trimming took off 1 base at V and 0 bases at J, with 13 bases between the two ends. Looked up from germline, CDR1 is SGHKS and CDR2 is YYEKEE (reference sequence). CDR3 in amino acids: CASSLWAGSMNTEAFF. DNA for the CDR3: TGTGCCAGCAGCTTGTGGGCAGGGTCCATGAACACTGAAGCTTTCTTT.

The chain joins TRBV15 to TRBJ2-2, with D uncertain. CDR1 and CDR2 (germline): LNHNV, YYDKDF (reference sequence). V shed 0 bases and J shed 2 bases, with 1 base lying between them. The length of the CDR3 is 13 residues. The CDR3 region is CATSRDNTGELFF. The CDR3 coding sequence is TGTGCCACCAGCAGAGATAACACCGGGGAGCTGTTTTTT.

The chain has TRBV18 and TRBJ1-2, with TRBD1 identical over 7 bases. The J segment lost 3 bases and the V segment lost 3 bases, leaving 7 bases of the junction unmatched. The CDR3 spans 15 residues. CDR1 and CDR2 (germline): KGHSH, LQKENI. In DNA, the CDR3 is TGTGCCAGCTCACCGGACCGGGACAGCCACTATGGCTACACCTTC. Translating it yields CASSPDRDSHYGYTF.

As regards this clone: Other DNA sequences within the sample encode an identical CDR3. The DNA for the CDR3 is TGCGCCAGCAGCCTTAACACCGGGGAGCTGTTTTTT. Protein: CASSLNTGELFF. J is TRBJ2-2 and V is TRBV5-1; D ambiguous. The V end lost 4 bases, the J end lost 2 bases, and 3 bases lay between the germline ends. CDR1 is SGHRS and CDR2 is YFSETQ in the germline V gene. The CDR3 is 12 amino acids.

CDR3 in amino acids: CASSLWGASGTRNTQYF. As DNA, the CDR3 is TGTGCCAGCAGTTTATGGGGGGCATCCGGGACTAGGAATACGCAGTATTTT. The rearrangement uses TRBV28 and TRBJ2-3, with 8 bases lining up with TRBD2. The CDR3 spans 17 residues. From germline, CDR1 is MDHEN and CDR2 SYDVKM. Trimming at V came to 0 bases and at J to 7 bases, leaving 12 bases not matched to a gene.

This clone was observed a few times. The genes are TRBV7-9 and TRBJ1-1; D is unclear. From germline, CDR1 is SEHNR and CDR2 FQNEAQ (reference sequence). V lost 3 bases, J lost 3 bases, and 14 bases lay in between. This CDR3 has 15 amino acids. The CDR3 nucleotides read TGTGCCAGCAGCTTTGGGTTTAGGTCCGACACTGAAGCTTTCTTT. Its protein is CASSFGFRSDTEAFF.

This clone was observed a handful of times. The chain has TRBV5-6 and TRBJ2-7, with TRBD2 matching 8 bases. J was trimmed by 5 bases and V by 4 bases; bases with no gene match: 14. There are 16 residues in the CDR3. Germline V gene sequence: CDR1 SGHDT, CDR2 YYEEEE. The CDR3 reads CASSPKLGLAGNEQYF. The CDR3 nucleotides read TGTGCCAGCAGCCCGAAACTCGGGCTAGCGGGCAACGAGCAGTACTTC.

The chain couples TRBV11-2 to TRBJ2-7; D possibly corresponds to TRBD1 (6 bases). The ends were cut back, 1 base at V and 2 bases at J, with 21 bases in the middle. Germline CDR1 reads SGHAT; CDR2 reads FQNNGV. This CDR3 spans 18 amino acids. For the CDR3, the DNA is TGTGCCAGCAGCTTAGTATTAATCCCCCGGGACAAAACCTACGAGCAGTACTTC. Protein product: CASSLVLIPRDKTYEQYF.

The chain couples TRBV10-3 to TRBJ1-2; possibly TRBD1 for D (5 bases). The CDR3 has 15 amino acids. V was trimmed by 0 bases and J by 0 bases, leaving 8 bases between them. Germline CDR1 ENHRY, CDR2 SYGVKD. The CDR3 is CAISESTATNYGYTF. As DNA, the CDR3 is TGTGCCATCAGTGAGTCGACAGCTACTAACTATGGCTACACCTTC.